This T cell receptor beta chain was captured in a study of blood T cell repertoires in COVID-19. About the research overall: Sources were T cells, B-cell-depleted T cells, or PBMCs; the material itself was cDNA or gDNA.

Generated by immunoSEQ multiplex PCR, the TCRdb table keeps only in-frame clones and is missing some. Among tens of thousands of clones listed, 85% to 90% were seen once. The germline CDR1 and CDR2 sequences are LNHDA and SQIVND (reference sequence). V was clipped by 5 bases and J by 10 bases; unmatched bases: 13. This CDR3 is built from 16 residues. This clone was seen only a few times. The sample was peripheral blood. This TCR was recovered from a man older than 75 with acute or convalescent COVID-19. The chain combines TRBV19 with TRBJ2-1; TRBD1 matches 11 bases. The CDR3 DNA is TGTGCCAGTAGTCCGCCCGCCGGGACAGGGGGGCTAGAGCAGTTCTTC. It is translated as CASSPPAGTGGLEQFF.